Each of the 26 T cell receptor beta chains below was sequenced from the same sample in a study of shared clonotypes between healthy human individuals. Sequencing used immunoSEQ multiplex PCR; TCRdb keeps in-frame clones, though not all of them. Of about 79,000 clones listed, 60% to 80% are singletons. Sequenced input: memory CD8+ T cells sorted from blood. Subset here: CD45RO+ cells pooled with CCR7-negative TemRA cells. The receptor set was obtained from a young man in good health.

This clone was observed a few times. This sequence joins TRBV6-5 and TRBJ2-7, with D possibly being TRBD1 (5 bases). This CDR3 spans 11 amino acids. The germline gives CDR1 MNHEY, CDR2 SVGAGI. Deletions cut 6 bases from V and 4 bases from J, with 7 bases between. The DNA for the CDR3 is TGTGCCAGCAGGACAGATTACGAGCAGTACTTC. This gives the protein CASRTDYEQYF.

The CDR3 loop is CASSLRGGHYNEQFF. The DNA of the CDR3 is TGTGCCAGCAGCTTGAGGGGCGGGCACTACAATGAGCAGTTCTTC. The V gene is TRBV5-4, the J gene TRBJ2-1, with D tentatively TRBD1 or TRBD2 (5 bases each). The CDR3 is made up of 15 amino acids. V was cut by 1 base and J by 3 bases, with 11 bases left in between. From germline, CDR1 is SGHNT and CDR2 YYREEE (reference sequence).

A remark on this clone: Other DNA sequences from this sample encode an identical CDR3 as well. The genes are TRBV7-9 and TRBJ2-2, with D perhaps TRBD1 (6 bases). CDR1 and CDR2 from the germline V gene are SEHNR and FQNEAQ (reference sequence). V was shortened by 3 bases and J by 4 bases, with 12 bases between the two germline ends. CDR3 length equals 15 residues. In DNA, the CDR3 is TGTGCCAGCAGCTTGGGGGCAGGCTCCACCGGGGAGCTGTTTTTT. It yields the protein CASSLGAGSTGELFF.

This chain links TRBV29-1 with TRBJ1-2; possibly TRBD1 for D (5 bases). The CDR3 has 17 residues. The V gene's germline CDR1 is SQVTM and CDR2 ANQGSEA. Trimming removed 0 bases from V and 14 bases from J, with 31 bases in between. CDR3 loop: CSVEDLEGKLKLTMATF. The CDR3, as DNA: TGCAGCGTTGAAGATCTGGAGGGGAAACTAAAACTAACTATGGCTACCTTC.

This chain links TRBV6-6 with TRBJ2-4; 10 bases map to TRBD1. Germline V gene data show CDR1 as MNHNY and CDR2 as SVGAGI (reference sequence). Trimming at V came to 8 bases and at J to 9 bases, leaving 7 bases not matched to a gene. The CDR3 has 13 residues. The CDR3, as DNA: TGTGCCAGCTCGACAGGGGGCGCGAGCATTCAGTACTTC. Translating it yields CASSTGGASIQYF.

V and J are TRBV10-2 and TRBJ2-1; D possibly corresponds to TRBD1 (6 bases). V shed 0 bases and J shed 4 bases, with 13 bases lying between them. Germline V gives CDR1 WSHSY, CDR2 SAAADI. This CDR3 is built from 16 residues. The CDR3 DNA reads as TGCGCCAGCAGTGAGTCGACTCATAGGGGGTACAATGAGCAGTTCTTC. Protein: CASSESTHRGYNEQFF.

V is TRBV2 and J is TRBJ2-3, with a possible D match to TRBD1 (6 bases). V shed 6 bases and J shed 3 bases, with 13 bases lying between them. The CDR3 is 14 residues long. Germline V CDR1 and CDR2: SNHLY, FYNNEI. The CDR3, as DNA: TGTGCCAGCAGATACCCCAGGGGAACAGATACGCAGTATTTT. Translation gives CASRYPRGTDTQYF.

The chain combines TRBV27 with TRBJ2-5; possible D gene TRBD1, 5 bases. Germline values: CDR1 MNHEY, CDR2 SMNVEV (reference sequence). The CDR3 is made up of 13 amino acids. Trimming removed 7 bases from V and 4 bases from J, with 13 bases in between. CDR3 loop: CASKYKRGETQYF. DNA of the CDR3: TGTGCCAGCAAATATAAAAGGGGAGAGACCCAGTACTTC.

The chain has TRBV4-3 and TRBJ2-6; tentatively, D is TRBD1 (7 bases). Trimming left V 1 base short and J 1 base short, with 14 bases between. The length of the CDR3 is 18 residues. Germline V gene lookup returns CDR1 LGHNA and CDR2 YSLEER. The CDR3 DNA reads as TGCGCCAGCAGCCAAGCCCAGGGGGGTTTGTCTGGGGCCAACGTCCTGACTTTC. It codes for CASSQAQGGLSGANVLTF.

The V gene is TRBV10-1, the J gene TRBJ2-1; D is perhaps TRBD1 (5 bases). Trimming left V 8 bases short and J 8 bases short, with 16 bases between. This CDR3 has 13 residues. CDR1 and CDR2 (germline): WNHNN, SYGVQD (reference sequence). Here the CDR3 reads CASGAGIGDEQFF. In DNA form, the CDR3 reads TGCGCCAGCGGTGCAGGGATTGGCGATGAGCAGTTCTTC.

CDR3 coding DNA: TGTGCCAGCAGCTTAGGCCCGTTGGCTAACTATGGCTACACCTTC. Its protein product is CASSLGPLANYGYTF. The V and J genes are TRBV5-5 and TRBJ1-2; D is uncertain. The CDR3 totals 15 residues. Germline loops: CDR1 SGHKS, CDR2 YYEKEE (reference sequence). V shed 2 bases and J shed 0 bases, with 11 bases lying between them.

V is TRBV4-2 and J is TRBJ2-2, with D unresolved. The V gene's germline CDR1 is LGHNA and CDR2 YNFKEQ. The CDR3 sequence is 12 residues long. Trimming removed 5 bases from V and 4 bases from J, with 5 bases in between. The CDR3 bases are TGTGCCAGCAGCTATCTCACCGGGGAGCTGTTTTTT. It translates to CASSYLTGELFF.

With regard to this clone: An end of the junction differs from the germline gene, which may be a read error. This chain uses TRBV7-6 with TRBJ2-7; TRBD2 agrees at 8 bases. Germline lookup yields CDR1 SGHVS and CDR2 FNYEAQ. This CDR3 has 14 residues. This CDR3 reads CASSLAGHSYEQYF. DNA of the CDR3: TGTGCCAGCAGCCTAGCGGGTCACTCCTACGAGCAGTACTTC.

This chain connects TRBV28 to TRBJ1-5; TRBD1 might be the D (5 bases). With 3 bases removed from V and 7 bases from J, the gap between germline ends came to 16 bases. This CDR3 contains 15 residues. Germline values: CDR1 MDHEN, CDR2 SYDVKM. For the CDR3, the DNA is TGTGCCAGCAGTTTTAGAGGGGCCAGGGACCAGCCCCAGCATTTT. This translates into CASSFRGARDQPQHF.

About this clone: This specimen includes other DNA sequences encoding the same CDR3. J is TRBJ2-2 and V is TRBV29-1; 8 bases are shared with TRBD2. The CDR3 is made up of 13 amino acids. V lost 4 bases and J lost 3; bases outside the gene matches: 1. Germline CDR1 reads SQVTM; CDR2 reads ANQGSEA. DNA of the CDR3: TGCAGCGTTGGAGCGGGAGACACCGGGGAGCTGTTTTTT. Amino acids: CSVGAGDTGELFF.

The chain has TRBV29-1 and TRBJ2-1; no clear D gene. This CDR3 spans 13 amino acids. The V gene's germline CDR1 is SQVTM and CDR2 ANQGSEA. Trimming pared 4 bases from V and 1 base from J, leaving 8 bases between. CDR3: CSVVRSSYNEQFF. In nucleotides, the CDR3 is TGCAGCGTTGTAAGATCATCCTACAATGAGCAGTTCTTC.

There are a few counts of this clone. V gene TRBV4-3 combines with J gene TRBJ1-1; a weak D match, TRBD1 (5 bases). V gave up 0 bases and J gave up 0 bases, with 14 bases separating them. Looked up from germline, CDR1 is LGHNA and CDR2 is YSLEER. The CDR3 contains 17 residues. The CDR3 spells CASSQDLTDLVNTEAFF. Here the CDR3 DNA reads TGCGCCAGCAGCCAAGATTTGACAGATCTTGTGAACACTGAAGCTTTCTTT.

In this sample, this clone turned up a few times. One junction end disagrees with the germline gene, perhaps due to a read error. The genes are TRBV11-2 and TRBJ2-5, with unresolved D. Germline lookup yields CDR1 SGHAT and CDR2 FQNNGV. The CDR3 covers 13 residues. The CDR3 DNA sequence: TGTGCCACCAGCCCCTGGGAAGGGGAGACCCAGTACTTC. Translation gives CATSPWEGETQYF.

The table lists this clone with a few counts. The chain links TRBV18 to TRBJ2-5; 9 bases line up with TRBD1. The CDR3 has 17 amino acids. In germline, CDR1 is KGHSH, CDR2 LQKENI. Trimming at V came to 2 bases and at J to 4 bases, leaving 11 bases not matched to a gene. CDR3 DNA sequence: TGTGCCAGCTCACCAAGCACAGGGGGCGCGAGGGGAGAGACCCAGTACTTC. It translates to CASSPSTGGARGETQYF.

The chain joins TRBV11-2 to TRBJ2-1; D uncertain. Deletions cut 10 bases from V and 0 bases from J, with 7 bases between. The germline V gene encodes CDR1 SGHAT and CDR2 FQNNGV. The CDR3 is 12 amino acids. The chain's CDR3 is CATGSSYNEQFF. CDR3 nucleotide sequence: TGTGCCACAGGAAGCTCCTACAATGAGCAGTTCTTC.

The chain is built from TRBV27 and TRBJ2-1; D remains ambiguous. The CDR3 runs 14 residues. Germline CDR1 reads MNHEY; CDR2 reads SMNVEV (reference sequence). V was pared by 1 base and J by 7 bases, with 11 bases between. The CDR3: CASSLYQLGNEQFF. The CDR3 coding sequence is TGTGCCAGCAGTTTATACCAGCTAGGTAATGAGCAGTTCTTC.

This clone is medium-sized by share. The rearrangement joins TRBV10-3 to TRBJ2-6, with unresolved D. Germline V gene lookup returns CDR1 ENHRY and CDR2 SYGVKD. This CDR3 has 15 amino acids. V lost 0 bases and J lost 0, with 3 bases in between. DNA for the CDR3: TGTGCCATCAGTGAGTCTCACTCTGGGGCCAACGTCCTGACTTTC. This codes for CAISESHSGANVLTF.

The chain uses TRBV5-6 and TRBJ2-5; D not resolved. The CDR3 contains 11 residues. V gave up 0 bases and J gave up 7 bases, with 4 bases separating them. Per the germline V gene, CDR1 is SGHDT and CDR2 is YYEEEE. CDR3: CASSLGGTQYF. The CDR3 nucleotides are TGTGCCAGCAGCTTGGGGGGGACCCAGTACTTC.

V is TRBV6-6 and J is TRBJ2-2; 7 nucleotides line up with TRBD1. Germline CDR1 and CDR2: MNHNY and SVGAGI (reference sequence). The CDR3 has 12 residues. The V gene end was trimmed by 6 bases and the J gene end by 7 bases; junction bases not matched to a gene: 2. This chain's CDR3 is CASRQGIGELFF. The CDR3 DNA follows: TGTGCCAGCAGACAGGGGATCGGGGAGCTGTTTTTT.

The V and J genes are TRBV6-4 and TRBJ2-3; TRBD2 agrees at 11 bases. This CDR3 has 15 amino acids. Germline trimming cut 4 bases from V and 2 bases from J; bases unmatched to any gene: 2. Per germline, CDR1 MRHNA and CDR2 SNTAGT. The CDR3 DNA follows: TGTGCCAGCAGTGTACTAGCGGGAGACACAGATACGCAGTATTTT. Its protein product is CASSVLAGDTDTQYF.

The chain has TRBV11-2 and TRBJ2-1; TRBD2 matches 13 bases. V was clipped by 4 bases and J by 2 bases; unmatched bases: 11. The CDR3 contains 19 residues. Germline CDR1 SGHAT, CDR2 FQNNGV. CDR3 protein: CASSSALAGGSRPYNEQFF. The DNA of the CDR3 is TGTGCCAGCAGCTCGGCACTAGCGGGAGGGAGCCGGCCCTACAATGAGCAGTTCTTC.